Below are 29 T cell receptor beta chains sequenced from a single sample in a study of PD-1 blockade in classical Hodgkin lymphoma. Time point specified: cycle 4 day 1 (C4D1), after six to seven weeks of nivolumab. Brentuximab vedotin exposure varied among the patients, all of whom had relapsed after autologous stem cell transplantation. Sequencing used immunoSEQ multiplex PCR; TCRdb keeps in-frame clones, though not all of them. The sample holds tens of thousands of clones, 65% to 70% seen once. The material was peripheral blood mononuclear cells (PBMCs), obtained before the fourth cycle of nivolumab. The receptors come from a human donor with classical Hodgkin lymphoma.

The chain carries TRBV19 and TRBJ1-5; D is undetermined. V lost 5 bases and J 2 bases, leaving 19 bases between the germline ends. The CDR3 has 17 residues. Germline V lookup: CDR1 LNHDA, CDR2 SQIVND (reference sequence). This CDR3 is CASSPLQASGGNQPQHF. CDR3 coding DNA: TGTGCCAGTAGTCCTCTCCAGGCTTCTGGGGGCAATCAGCCCCAGCATTTT.

This chain connects TRBV7-2 to TRBJ2-7; 10 bases are a match to TRBD1. Germline V gives CDR1 SGHTA, CDR2 FQGNSA. The CDR3 has 15 residues. V dropped 5 bases and J dropped 2; count of bases not matched to a gene: 6. The DNA of the CDR3 is TGTGCCAGCAGCACCGTCGGGACAGGGGCCTACGAGCAGTACTTC. This codes for CASSTVGTGAYEQYF.

In this sample, this clone turned up a few times. The genes are TRBV7-8 and TRBJ1-1, with D hard to call. CDR1 SGHVS and CDR2 FQNEAQ come from the germline V gene. The CDR3 sequence is 14 residues long. Deletions cut 5 bases from V and 0 bases from J, with 10 bases between. As DNA, the CDR3 is TGTGCCAGCAGCCCGCCGGGTATGAACACTGAAGCTTTCTTT. This gives the protein CASSPPGMNTEAFF.

In this sample, this clone turned up once. This chain uses TRBV28 with TRBJ2-5, with no clear D. Germline V lookup: CDR1 MDHEN, CDR2 SYDVKM. The CDR3 extends over 14 amino acids. V was pared by 7 bases and J by 9 bases, with 21 bases between. The CDR3 region is CASTFGPKGGAQYF. The CDR3 region has the DNA TGTGCCAGCACCTTCGGTCCCAAGGGTGGGGCCCAGTACTTC.

The rearrangement joins TRBV7-2 to TRBJ1-2, with 8 bases lining up with TRBD1. V trimming: 5 bases; J trimming: 10 bases; junction bases outside the gene matches: 12. This CDR3 contains 14 residues. CDR1 and CDR2 (germline): SGHTA, FQGNSA. CDR3 DNA: TGTGCCAGCAGCAAATATCTTGACAGGGGATACTACACCTTC. Its protein product is CASSKYLDRGYYTF. The whole variable domain, remainder taken from reference TRBV7-2 and TRBJ1-2, is GAGVSQSPSNKVTEKGKDVELRCDPISGHTALYWYRQSLGQGLEFLIYFQGNSAPDKSGLPSDRFSAERTGGSVSTLTIQRTQQEDSAVYLCASSKYLDRGYYTFGSGTRLTVV.

The chain has TRBV7-9 and TRBJ2-3, with D possibly TRBD1 on 6 matching bases. The CDR3 is 14 amino acids. Trimming stripped 7 bases from V and 2 bases from J, with 13 bases between. The V gene's germline CDR1 is SEHNR and CDR2 FQNEAQ (reference sequence). The CDR3 loop is CASTEDSNTDTQYF. Here the CDR3 DNA reads TGTGCCAGCACCGAGGACAGCAACACAGATACGCAGTATTTT. The full variable domain, rest sourced from reference TRBV7-9 and TRBJ2-3, is DTGVSQNPRHKITKRGQNVTFRCDPISEHNRLYWYRQTLGQGPEFLTYFQNEAQLEKSRLLSDRFSAERPKGSFSTLEIQRTEQGDSAMYLCASTEDSNTDTQYFGPGTRLTVL.

V usage is TRBV9 and J usage is TRBJ2-3; possible D gene TRBD1, 6 bases. V shed 4 bases and J shed 10 bases, with 10 bases lying between them. The CDR3 has 11 residues. CDR1 is SGDLS, CDR2 YYNGEE, per germline. This CDR3 is CASSPGQPQYF. CDR3 coding DNA: TGTGCCAGCAGCCCTGGACAGCCGCAGTATTTT.

This clone has a handful of counts. The rearrangement uses TRBV11-2 and TRBJ2-7, with D possibly called TRBD1 or TRBD2 (6 bases each). The CDR3 has 16 amino acids. Trimming pared 1 base from V and 2 bases from J, leaving 15 bases between. Germline-derived CDR1 and CDR2 are SGHAT and FQNNGV. As DNA, the CDR3 is TGTGCCAGCAGCTTAGGTGGAGAGGGGGGAACCTACGAGCAGTACTTC. Protein sequence: CASSLGGEGGTYEQYF.

J is TRBJ2-3 and V is TRBV2, with unresolved D. Germline V gene sequence: CDR1 SNHLY, CDR2 FYNNEI. CDR3 size: 15 residues. Trimming removed 0 bases at V and 0 bases at J, with 7 bases between. CDR3 in DNA: TGTGCCAGCAGTGAAGCGCTTGGGAGCACAGATACGCAGTATTTT. Translated: CASSEALGSTDTQYF.

Only a few counts were recorded for this clone. The chain joins TRBV5-1 to TRBJ2-7; 8 positions agree with TRBD2. V dropped 4 bases and J dropped 4; count of bases not matched to a gene: 16. The CDR3 extends over 17 amino acids. The germline V gene encodes CDR1 SGHRS and CDR2 YFSETQ. CDR3 sequence: CASSPWTSFEGSYEQYF. The CDR3, as DNA: TGCGCCAGCAGCCCGTGGACTAGCTTTGAGGGGTCTTACGAGCAGTACTTC.

The chain carries TRBV9 and TRBJ2-7, with D uncertain. Trimming removed 0 bases from V and 3 bases from J, with 10 bases in between. The CDR3 loop spans 14 amino acids. Looked up from germline, CDR1 is SGDLS and CDR2 is YYNGEE. The CDR3 DNA reads TGTGCCAGCAGCGTAGCGGGCGGATACTACGAGCAGTACTTC. As protein: CASSVAGGYYEQYF.

The J gene is TRBJ1-5, the V gene TRBV19; 9 bases are a match to TRBD1. CDR3 length equals 13 residues. CDR1 and CDR2 from the germline V gene are LNHDA and SQIVND (reference sequence). Trimming at V came to 7 bases and at J to 6 bases, leaving 4 bases not matched to a gene. The CDR3 nucleotides read TGTGCCAGTAATCTGGACAGGGGTCAGCCCCAGCATTTT. It codes for CASNLDRGQPQHF. The full variable domain, rest sourced from reference TRBV19 and TRBJ1-5, is DGGITQSPKYLFRKEGQNVTLSCEQNLNHDAMYWYRQDPGQGLRLIYYSQIVNDFQKGDIAEGYSVSREKKESFPLTVTSAQKNPTAFYLCASNLDRGQPQHFGDGTRLSIL.

The rearrangement links TRBV7-9 to TRBJ2-5; D is possibly TRBD1 or TRBD2 (6 bases each). Trimming cost V 3 bases and J 2 bases, with 13 bases left between them. This CDR3 has 15 residues. Looked up from germline, CDR1 is SEHNR and CDR2 is FQNEAQ (reference sequence). CDR3 sequence (DNA): TGTGCCAGCAGCTTTAGGGGGGACAAACAAGAGACCCAGTACTTC. Its translation is CASSFRGDKQETQYF.

The CDR3 DNA is TGTGCCAGCAGCTCCGACACAGGGGTATATGGCTACACCTTC. Translation: CASSSDTGVYGYTF. This chain uses TRBV13 with TRBJ1-2; TRBD1 aligns across 7 bases. Germline CDR1 is PRHDT and CDR2 is FYEKMQ (reference sequence). V shed 4 bases, J shed 5 bases, and the junction held 7 bases outside the gene matches. CDR3 length: 14 residues.

The rearrangement uses TRBV27 and TRBJ2-2, with 9 bases fitting TRBD2. The CDR3 runs 17 residues. CDR1 and CDR2 from the germline V gene are MNHEY and SMNVEV (reference sequence). Unmatched junction bases numbered 8, after V lost 6 bases and J lost 0 bases. The CDR3 protein is CASSLAGEGPNTGELFF. The DNA for the CDR3 is TGTGCCAGCAGCTTAGCGGGGGAAGGGCCGAACACCGGGGAGCTGTTTTTT.

The J gene is TRBJ2-7, the V gene TRBV5-4; 7 positions agree with TRBD1. Germline V gene data show CDR1 as SGHNT and CDR2 as YYREEE (reference sequence). This CDR3 has 14 amino acids. J gave up 5 bases and V 2 bases, and 7 bases lay outside the gene matches. This CDR3 is CASSLGGNLNEQYF. CDR3 bases: TGTGCCAGCAGCTTAGGGGGCAATCTCAACGAGCAGTACTTC.

This clone was counted only a few times. The rearrangement joins TRBV6-1 to TRBJ2-7; D is unclear. Trimming left V 4 bases short and J 2 bases short, with 6 bases between. The CDR3 is 12 amino acids. CDR1 and CDR2 (germline): MNHNS, SASEGT. The CDR3 loop reads CASSVWPYEQYF. The CDR3 nucleotides read TGTGCCAGCAGTGTTTGGCCCTACGAGCAGTACTTC.

This clone appeared a few times. This sequence joins TRBV30 and TRBJ2-5; 8 bases match TRBD1. The CDR3 has 14 amino acids. V was pared by 2 bases and J by 5 bases, with 7 bases of the junction left unmatched. CDR1 GTSNPN and CDR2 SVGIG come from the germline V gene (reference sequence). The CDR3 here is CAWSSSGGGETQYF. The CDR3 coding sequence is TGTGCCTGGAGTTCTTCAGGGGGCGGGGAGACCCAGTACTTC.

The gene calls are TRBV5-1 and TRBJ1-1; 9 nucleotides agree with TRBD1. Germline-derived CDR1 and CDR2 are SGHRS and YFSETQ. Germline trimming cut 4 bases from V and 2 bases from J; bases unmatched to any gene: 6. CDR3 length: 15 residues. The CDR3 is CASSTRDRVNTEAFF. CDR3 bases: TGCGCCAGCAGCACCAGGGACAGGGTCAACACTGAAGCTTTCTTT.

Concerning this clone itself: At one end, the junction sequence differs from germline, possibly due to a read error. V and J are TRBV19 and TRBJ2-5, with a tentative D call TRBD1 (6 bases). Germline V lookup: CDR1 LNHDA, CDR2 SQIVND (reference sequence). CDR3 length equals 14 residues. This chain's CDR3 is CASSGVTGQGTQYF. Here the CDR3 DNA reads TGTGCCAGTAGTGGAGTGACAGGCCAAGGGACCCAGTACTTC.

The rearrangement joins TRBV7-8 to TRBJ2-7; 10 bases are a match to TRBD1. V was clipped by 0 bases and J by 3 bases; unmatched bases: 5. The V gene's germline CDR1 is SGHVS and CDR2 FQNEAQ. The CDR3 consists of 16 residues. This chain's CDR3 is CASSLAAGTGDYEQYF. CDR3 bases: TGTGCCAGCAGCTTAGCGGCCGGGACAGGGGACTACGAGCAGTACTTC. The variable domain in full, completed from reference TRBV7-8 and TRBJ2-7, reads GAGVSQSPRYKVAKRGQDVALRCDPISGHVSLFWYQQALGQGPEFLTYFQNEAQLDKSGLPSDRFFAERPEGSVSTLKIQRTQQEDSAVYLCASSLAAGTGDYEQYFGPGTRLTVT.

The J gene is TRBJ2-7, the V gene TRBV7-9; perhaps TRBD2 as D (6 bases). The CDR3 has 12 amino acids. V gave up 2 bases and J gave up 7 bases, with 9 bases separating them. The V gene's germline CDR1 is SEHNR and CDR2 FQNEAQ (reference sequence). Here the CDR3 reads CASSLLRGEQYF. The CDR3 DNA reads as TGTGCCAGCAGCTTATTACGGGGGGAGCAGTACTTC.

This clone was seen only a few times. The chain couples TRBV5-1 to TRBJ2-4, with D uncertain. CDR3 length: 13 residues. Trimming removed 1 base from V and 6 bases from J, with 8 bases in between. CDR1 SGHRS and CDR2 YFSETQ come from the germline V gene. The CDR3: CASSLTIPNIQYF. The CDR3 DNA follows: TGCGCCAGCAGCTTGACTATCCCAAACATTCAGTACTTC. The full variable domain, rest sourced from reference TRBV5-1 and TRBJ2-4, is KAGVTQTPRYLIKTRGQQVTLSCSPISGHRSVSWYQQTPGQGLQFLFEYFSETQRNKGNFPGRFSGRQFSNSRSEMNVSTLELGDSALYLCASSLTIPNIQYFGAGTRLSVL.

Written as DNA, the CDR3 is TGTGCCAGTAGTAGCGGCAGGGACAGCTATAATTCACCCCTCCACTTT. Protein sequence: CASSSGRDSYNSPLHF. J is TRBJ1-6 and V is TRBV19; TRBD1 agrees at 7 bases. The CDR3 totals 16 residues. J was trimmed by 3 bases and V by 4 bases; bases with no gene match: 6. Germline loops: CDR1 LNHDA, CDR2 SQIVND (reference sequence).

This chain joins TRBV9 and TRBJ2-5; the match to TRBD2 covers 13 bases. The CDR3 consists of 16 residues. V was clipped by 4 bases and J by 4 bases; unmatched bases: 7. CDR1 and CDR2 (germline): SGDLS, YYNGEE. The CDR3 sequence is CASSPRTSGGLETQYF. In DNA, the CDR3 is TGTGCCAGCAGCCCCCGGACTAGCGGGGGTTTAGAGACCCAGTACTTC.

The CDR3 DNA is TGTGCCAGCAGCTTGGACCAGGGGGATAATTCACCCCTCCACTTT. Amino acid sequence: CASSLDQGDNSPLHF. The chain has TRBV5-4 and TRBJ1-6, with TRBD1 matching over 7 bases. V shed 0 bases and J 5 bases; nucleotides not matched to a gene: 2. There are 15 residues in the CDR3. Per germline, CDR1 SGHNT and CDR2 YYREEE (reference sequence).

The gene calls are TRBV7-8 and TRBJ1-6; 10 positions agree with TRBD1. CDR3 length: 16 residues. Germline CDR1 is SGHVS and CDR2 is FQNEAQ. V was clipped by 5 bases and J by 10 bases; unmatched bases: 11. The CDR3 region is CASSQEWGQGHSPLHF. DNA for the CDR3: TGTGCCAGCAGCCAAGAATGGGGACAGGGGCACTCACCCCTCCACTTT.

This clone has a handful of counts. The chain has TRBV10-1 and TRBJ2-7; D ambiguous. Germline V CDR1 and CDR2: WNHNN, SYGVQD (reference sequence). V lost 1 base, J lost 3 bases, and 7 bases lay in between. The CDR3 extends over 13 amino acids. Here the CDR3 DNA reads TGCGCCAGCAGTGAGTACGATAACTACGAGCAGTACTTC. Its protein is CASSEYDNYEQYF.

This clone counts as medium-sized. V is TRBV4-2 and J is TRBJ2-3; 13 bases agree with TRBD2. Trimming took 0 bases from V and 9 from J; bases not matched to a gene: 3. Germline lookup yields CDR1 LGHNA and CDR2 YNFKEQ. This CDR3 spans 15 amino acids. CDR3 protein: CASSQDQLAGGTQYF. DNA of the CDR3: TGTGCCAGCAGCCAAGATCAACTAGCGGGGGGGACGCAGTATTTT.